The 18 T cell receptor beta chains below all came from one sample that was sequenced in a study of T cell responses to AZD1222 COVID-19 vaccine. TCRdb keeps only in-frame clones here, not all; method: immunoSEQ multiplex PCR. The top ten hold 5.1% of the sample, which has some 150,000 clones, 85% to 90% seen once. The material was peripheral blood, obtained 28 days after the second AZD1222 dose. Source of these receptors: an adult who received the AZD1222 COVID-19 vaccine.

The sample holds a few counts of this clone. The V gene is TRBV7-9, the J gene TRBJ1-1; D gene unclear. The CDR3 sequence is 13 residues long. The V and J ends lost 5 bases and 1 base respectively, with 8 bases between them. Germline V gives CDR1 SEHNR, CDR2 FQNEAQ (reference sequence). The DNA of the CDR3 is TGTGCCAGCAGCGGCCGACAGAACACTGAAGCTTTCTTT. Translated: CASSGRQNTEAFF.

The chain links TRBV18 to TRBJ2-4; D is perhaps TRBD1 (6 bases). The CDR3 has 13 amino acids. From germline, CDR1 is KGHSH and CDR2 LQKENI. The ends were cut back, 4 bases at V and 5 bases at J, with 9 bases in the middle. CDR3 in amino acids: CASSLSGENIQYF. As DNA, the CDR3 is TGTGCCAGCTCACTTTCAGGGGAAAACATTCAGTACTTC.

A few counts support this clone. The chain employs TRBV7-7 and TRBJ2-7, with D uncertain. The CDR3 has 13 amino acids. The germline gives CDR1 SSHAT, CDR2 FNYEAQ (reference sequence). The V end was cut by 1 base, the J end by 6 bases, with 10 bases between. CDR3 protein: CASSLVSASEQYF. CDR3 in DNA: TGTGCCAGCAGCTTAGTGTCCGCCTCCGAGCAGTACTTC. The full variable domain, rest sourced from reference TRBV7-7 and TRBJ2-7, is GAGVSQSPRYKVTKRGQDVTLRCDPISSHATLYWYQQALGQGPEFLTYFNYEAQPDKSGLPSDRFSAERPEGSISTLTIQRTEQRDSAMYRCASSLVSASEQYFGPGTRLTVT.

This clone was observed a handful of times. The V gene is TRBV19, the J gene TRBJ1-1; 7 bases are shared with TRBD1. The CDR3 totals 14 residues. With 6 bases clipped from V and 2 bases from J, the junction kept 6 bases outside the gene matches. Germline V gene lookup returns CDR1 LNHDA and CDR2 SQIVND (reference sequence). CDR3 sequence reads: CASRLTGVNTEAFF. CDR3 in DNA: TGTGCCAGTAGGTTAACAGGGGTAAACACTGAAGCTTTCTTT.

The chain uses TRBV24-1 and TRBJ2-2, with D tentatively TRBD2 (6 bases). This CDR3 contains 12 residues. Between the trimmed V and J ends, which lost 10 bases and 4 bases, there was a span of 9 bases. Germline CDR1 reads KGHDR; CDR2 reads SFDVKD. CDR3 in amino acids: CATGEVTGELFF. CDR3 nucleotides: TGTGCCACGGGGGAGGTCACCGGGGAGCTGTTTTTT.

The chain uses TRBV3-1 (or the pseudogene TRBV3-2) and TRBJ1-2; 7 positions match TRBD1. Germline V gene sequence: CDR1 LGHDT, CDR2 YNNKEL (reference sequence). The junction had 6 bases not matched to a gene; V was cut back by 1 base and J by 7 bases. The CDR3 has 14 residues. CDR3 region: CASSQVGDSAGYTF. Written as DNA, the CDR3 is TGTGCCAGCAGCCAAGTTGGGGACAGTGCTGGCTACACCTTC.

The chain is built from TRBV27 and TRBJ2-2; no reliable D call. Trimming pared 5 bases from V and 3 bases from J, leaving 4 bases between. This CDR3 spans 12 amino acids. CDR1 is MNHEY, CDR2 SMNVEV, per germline (reference sequence). CDR3 nucleotide sequence: TGTGCCAGCAGTCCCTACACCGGGGAGCTGTTTTTT. Encoded protein: CASSPYTGELFF.

The J gene is TRBJ1-4, the V gene TRBV11-2; D is undetermined. Trimming cost V 2 bases and J 8 bases, with 9 bases left between them. The CDR3 contains 13 residues. Germline lookup yields CDR1 SGHAT and CDR2 FQNNGV. The CDR3 spells CASSLRSGEKLFF. CDR3 nucleotide sequence: TGTGCCAGCAGCTTACGGTCTGGGGAAAAACTGTTTTTT.

V and J are TRBV5-1 and TRBJ2-2; possible D gene TRBD1, 5 bases. V was trimmed by 0 bases and J by 3 bases, leaving 6 bases between them. The CDR3 extends over 14 amino acids. From germline, CDR1 is SGHRS and CDR2 YFSETQ. The CDR3 nucleotides are TGCGCCAGCAGCTTGGGACAGCACACCGGGGAGCTGTTTTTT. This gives the protein CASSLGQHTGELFF.

The chain carries TRBV7-6 and TRBJ1-6; 9 bases are shared with TRBD1. CDR3 length: 17 amino acids. The V and J ends lost 0 bases and 7 bases, in that order; junction bases with no gene match: 7. CDR1 and CDR2 (germline): SGHVS, FNYEAQ. The CDR3, as DNA: TGTGCCAGCAGCTTAGCGGGGGGCGGGACAGGGAATTCACCCCTCCACTTT. Protein sequence: CASSLAGGGTGNSPLHF.

The chain employs TRBV28 and TRBJ1-2; weak D call: TRBD1 (6 bases). Trimming took 7 bases from V and 8 from J, leaving 17 bases between them. Germline CDR1 is MDHEN and CDR2 is SYDVKM. CDR3 length: 13 amino acids. Here the CDR3 reads CASKGVQGGGYTF. DNA for the CDR3: TGTGCCAGCAAGGGGGTACAAGGGGGAGGCTACACCTTC.

The chain carries TRBV3-1 (or the pseudogene TRBV3-2) and TRBJ1-5; 9 nucleotides agree with TRBD1. This CDR3 spans 14 amino acids. In germline, CDR1 is LGHDT, CDR2 YNNKEL (reference sequence). V dropped 6 bases and J dropped 3; count of bases not matched to a gene: 3. In nucleotides, the CDR3 is TGTGCCAGCAGTCGGACAGGGGACAATCAGCCCCAGCATTTT. This sequence encodes CASSRTGDNQPQHF.

J is TRBJ2-7 and V is TRBV13; TRBD2 might be the D (5 bases). The CDR3 has 17 residues. Germline loops: CDR1 PRHDT, CDR2 FYEKMQ (reference sequence). Trimming left V 5 bases short and J 0 bases short, with 20 bases between. The CDR3 here is CASSQSEPGRGSYEQYF. In nucleotides, the CDR3 is TGTGCCAGCAGCCAGTCGGAGCCAGGACGGGGCTCCTACGAGCAGTACTTC. The complete variable domain, with remaining parts taken from reference TRBV13 and TRBJ2-7, reads AAGVIQSPRHLIKEKRETATLKCYPIPRHDTVYWYQQGPGQDPQFLISFYEKMQSDKGSIPDRFSAQQFSDYHSELNMSSLELGDSALYFCASSQSEPGRGSYEQYFGPGTRLTVT.

The sample holds one count of this clone. This sample also contains other DNA sequences that code for the same CDR3. The chain carries TRBV5-1 and TRBJ1-2, with D possibly matching TRBD1 (5 bases). V shed 4 bases and J shed 2 bases, with 12 bases lying between them. Looked up from germline, CDR1 is SGHRS and CDR2 is YFSETQ. The length of the CDR3 is 14 residues. DNA of the CDR3: TGCGCCAGCAGCCTGGAAGGGGCGAACTATGGCTACACCTTC. Its protein is CASSLEGANYGYTF.

This chain joins TRBV5-1 and TRBJ2-5, with a possible D match to TRBD1 (6 bases). V was cut by 6 bases and J by 4 bases, with 13 bases left in between. Germline CDR1 SGHRS, CDR2 YFSETQ. The CDR3 spans 13 residues. This chain's CDR3 is CASNLGARETQYF. The CDR3 DNA reads as TGCGCCAGCAACCTGGGGGCGCGAGAGACCCAGTACTTC.

This chain uses TRBV7-9 with TRBJ2-3, with D hard to call. Germline CDR1 and CDR2: SEHNR and FQNEAQ (reference sequence). V gave up 0 bases and J gave up 5 bases, with 0 bases separating them. The length of the CDR3 is 11 residues. CDR3 loop: CASSLADTQYF. For the CDR3, the DNA is TGTGCCAGCAGCTTAGCAGATACGCAGTATTTT.

V is TRBV3-1 (or the pseudogene TRBV3-2) and J is TRBJ2-5; 10 bases fit TRBD2. V was clipped by 3 bases and J by 4 bases; unmatched bases: 8. The CDR3 totals 16 residues. Germline V CDR1 and CDR2: LGHDT, YNNKEL (reference sequence). The CDR3 coding sequence is TGTGCCAGCAGCCACTGGAGCGGGGGGGCAACAGAGACCCAGTACTTC. Amino acid sequence: CASSHWSGGATETQYF.

This clone was detected only a few times. The gene calls are TRBV5-4 and TRBJ1-1, with TRBD1 matching 11 bases. The CDR3 is 16 residues long. Germline CDR1 and CDR2: SGHNT and YYREEE (reference sequence). After removal of 3 bases from V and 1 base from J, the junction contained 5 bases not matched to a gene. The CDR3 DNA reads TGTGCCAGCAGCTCCCGGACAGGGGGCGGGAACACTGAAGCTTTCTTT. Translated, it gives CASSSRTGGGNTEAFF.